The clone carrying this T cell receptor (beta chain) was recorded at least ten times. The junction had 6 bases not matched to a gene; V was cut back by 4 bases and J by 4 bases. Germline assignment: CDR1 SGHRS and CDR2 YFSETQ. This CDR3 region has 14 residues. This sample is drawn from a study of T-cell reconstitution after alpha-beta-depleted transplantation in children. Unique molecular identifiers were used to barcode this TCRbeta library. Via MiXCR, TCRdb re-called the PCR reads, giving one row per CDR3 protein. The sample consists of 83,000 or so distinct CDR3 sequences, more than 7% of them appearing once.

The chain couples TRBV5-1 to TRBJ2-3; 7 bases fit TRBD1. The source is a human donor who donated a stem cell graft to a child with congenital amegakaryocytic thrombocytopenia. The source material was PBMCs from the stem cell graft donor, sampled from the stem cell graft. CDR3: CASSPGQLADTQYF. Here the CDR3 DNA reads TGCGCCAGCAGCCCGGGACAGTTAGCAGATACGCAGTATTTT.